The present T cell receptor (beta chain) was sequenced within a study of blood T cell repertoires in COVID-19 (dated by TCRdb to about 2020). About the investigation overall: The collaborator samples originated in the United States, Italy and Spain and spanned the acute and convalescent phases of COVID-19. The prospective study material was composed of cDNA or gDNA derived from T cells, B-cell-depleted T cells, or PBMCs. The dataset comprised deeply sampled blood TCRbeta repertoires from subjects exposed to, actively infected with, or recovered from COVID-19. The repertoires were made available in a free public database intended to serve as a resource for research on the immune response to SARS-CoV-2. Samples came from the ongoing ImmuneRACE study (first 160 participants) plus 1,254 subjects from 6 global collaborators. Sample metadata almost always included a de-identified subject ID, COVID-19 status, age in years and sex. Where available, HLA class I and class II types were obtained from metadata supplied by the sample provider rather than from assay-based typing. Results the study describes overall, beyond this receptor: The amount of clinical and demographic metadata varied by source and participant and was provided uncurated.

Trimming removed 1 base from V and 5 bases from J; the gene matches leave 12 bases unexplained. From the cysteine up to the phenylalanine, the CDR3 has a length of 18 residues. Left in the record is the CDR3 DNA by itself, 54 bases read in frame from the first base. The germline V gene yields MGHDK for CDR1 and SYGVNS for CDR2. To note about this clone: Its specific antigen is unknown. Nothing much larger sits one base from this clone, and base qualities are not available.

TCRbeta CDR3 regions were amplified from genomic DNA by means of the immunoSEQ Assay, a bias-controlled multiplex PCR. The study's processing was this. The number of nucleated cells in each sample was estimated by amplification of reference gene primers within the assay. To quantify the absolute abundance of each unique TCRbeta CDR3 rearrangement, sequence reads were collapsed and filtered. For each sample, productive Simpson clonality was calculated as the square root of Simpson's diversity index across productive rearrangements. TCRdb holds this immuneACCESS table with in-frame rearrangements only. Some clones are missing; in checked studies, unresolved V genes explain under half, and the rest has no known cause. Clone size and V and J calls were adopted from that table, with D and trimming inferred from the DNA. The sample has around 100,000 clones on record, 75% to 90% of them singletons. About 12% of the sample comes from the top ten.

The collaborating institutions used their own protocols to collect whole blood in K2EDTA tubes. For TCRbeta analysis, collaborators shipped samples in one of three forms: frozen whole blood, isolated PBMCs, or DNA extracted from either of those sample types. This chain joins TRBV25-1 to TRBJ2-1, with TRBD2 matching 9 junction bases. This receptor was identified in a human donor in a cohort sampled during active COVID-19. Sequencing input: peripheral blood. The CDR3 sequence is CASSEWTLSGGPDNEQFF. The nucleotide sequence is TGTGCCAGCAGTGAATGGACCCTTAGCGGGGGACCTGACAATGAGCAGTTCTTC.